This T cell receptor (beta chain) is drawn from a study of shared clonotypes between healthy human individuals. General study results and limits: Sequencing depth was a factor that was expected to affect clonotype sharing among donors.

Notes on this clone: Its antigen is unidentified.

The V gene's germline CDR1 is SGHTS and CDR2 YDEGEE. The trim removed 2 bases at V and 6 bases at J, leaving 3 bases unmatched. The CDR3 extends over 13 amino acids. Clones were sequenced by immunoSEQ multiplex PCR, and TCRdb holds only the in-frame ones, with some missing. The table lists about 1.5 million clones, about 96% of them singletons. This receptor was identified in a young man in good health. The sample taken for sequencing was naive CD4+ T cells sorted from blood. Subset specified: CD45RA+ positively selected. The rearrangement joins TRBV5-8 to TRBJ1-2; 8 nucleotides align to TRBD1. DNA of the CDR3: TGTGCCAGCAGCTTAAGACAGGGGCATGGCTACACCTTC. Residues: CASSLRQGHGYTF.